The clone carrying this T cell receptor (beta chain) came up a few times. This entry is derived from a study of cytomegalovirus exposure and HLA in healthy donors. The PCR made use of 60 Vbeta and 13 Jbeta primers. Using immunoSEQ multiplex PCR, the repertoire was profiled, and TCRdb retains in-frame clones only, with some absent. This repertoire shows approximately 150,000 clones, 60% to 80% found once; its top ten account for approximately 14%. The TCR comes from a woman aged 40 to 50 in good health and CMV-seronegative. Sequencing was done on a sample of PBMCs.

The CDR3 sequence is CASSSPQGIQPQHF. The CDR3 bases are TGTGCCAGCAGTTCCCCACAGGGGATTCAGCCCCAGCATTTT. The chain employs TRBV28 and TRBJ1-5; 7 bases are shared with TRBD1. In germline, CDR1 is MDHEN, CDR2 SYDVKM. There are 14 residues in the CDR3. The junction had 6 bases not matched to a gene; V was cut back by 4 bases and J by 6 bases.